The rows below give T cell receptor beta chains drawn from one sample of a study of shared clonotypes between healthy human individuals. Assay used: immunoSEQ multiplex PCR; TCRdb lists only in-frame clones, some missing. The table lists over 400,000 clones, 95% to 97% of them singletons. Specimen: naive CD4+ T cells sorted from blood. These receptors originate from a woman aged 25 to 45 in good health. Both conserved end residues are part of each CDR3. Each record gives: V gene, J gene, D gene, CDR3 DNA, CDR3 protein. A D gene is named only where the DNA matches it firmly.

>TRBV14|TRBJ2-7|NA
TGTGCCAGCAGCCAAGAGGTGTGGGAGCAGTACTTC
CASSQEVWEQYF
>TRBV7-4|TRBJ2-7|NA
TGTGCCAGCAGGATCCCACAGGGATCCCACGAGCAGTACTTC
CASRIPQGSHEQYF
>TRBV29-1|TRBJ1-5|NA
TGCAGCACTGGGGGGGCGGATCAGCCCCAGCATTTT
CSTGGADQPQHF
>TRBV18|TRBJ2-7|NA
TGTGCCAGCTCACCAGTGACAGATGGCTACGAGCAGTACTTC
CASSPVTDGYEQYF
>TRBV4-2|TRBJ1-5|NA
TGTGCCAGCAGCCAAGAGGGATTTCCAAATCAGCCCCAGCATTTT
CASSQEGFPNQPQHF
>TRBV29-1|TRBJ1-2|TRBD1
TGCAGCGTGGGACAGGGCCATCCTAACTATGGCTACACCTTC
CSVGQGHPNYGYTF
>TRBV25-1|TRBJ2-4|NA
TGTGCCAGCAGCGTCCGGGACTCGGGCATTCAGTACTTC
CASSVRDSGIQYF
>TRBV21-1|TRBJ2-7|NA
TGTGCCAGCAGGGTACCTTCCCCTACCTACGAGCAGTACTTC
CASRVPSPTYEQYF
>TRBV28|TRBJ2-7|TRBD2
TGTGCCAGCCTACAAGCTCCTAGCGGCCCCAGCTCCTACGAGCAGTACTTC
CASLQAPSGPSSYEQYF
>TRBV27|TRBJ1-2|NA
TGTGCCAGCAGGAACCCAGGCGTCGGAGGCTACACCTTC
CASRNPGVGGYTF
>TRBV7-9|TRBJ1-2|NA
TGTGCCAGCAGCTCACTCAGGGGATACTATGGCTACACCTTC
CASSSLRGYYGYTF
>TRBV7-7|TRBJ2-3|TRBD2
TGTGCCAGCAGCTTAGGGGGACTAGCGGGAGTGGATACGCAGTATTTT
CASSLGGLAGVDTQYF
>TRBV19|TRBJ2-1|TRBD2
TGTGCCAGTAGTATTAAGCGGACTAGCGGGTACAATGAGCAGTTCTTC
CASSIKRTSGYNEQFF
>TRBV13|TRBJ2-4|NA
TGTGCCAGCAGCTTAAACCGACAGGCACTAGCCAAAAACATTCAGTACTTC
CASSLNRQALAKNIQYF
>TRBV7-4|TRBJ2-7|TRBD1
TGTGCCAGCAGCCCCGGGACAGGGCTCTACGAGCAGTACTTC
CASSPGTGLYEQYF